Included here is one TCR beta chain sequence, with context. TCRdb re-analysed the RT-PCR reads in MiXCR, keeping a single row per CDR3 protein. The table lists about a million distinct CDR3 sequences, roughly 17% of them singletons. The record originates from a study of patients and donors after allogeneic stem cell transplantation. Losses at the gene ends were 0 bases for V and 0 bases for J; bases not matched to a gene: 2. CDR3 length: 17 residues. Germline V CDR1 and CDR2: SGHRS, YFSETQ. The TCR was taken from a human donor who was either an allogeneic HSCT recipient or a stem cell or donor lymphocyte infusion donor (not recorded which). It is not recorded whose cells these are; they may come from a transplant donor. Sequenced sample: blood, either unsorted or a sorted T cell fraction (not recorded which). The chain carries TRBV5-1 and TRBJ2-7; 14 bases match TRBD2. The CDR3 spells CASSLGTSGRSSYEQYF. In nucleotides, the CDR3 is TGCGCCAGCAGCTTGGGGACTAGCGGGAGGAGCTCCTACGAGCAGTACTTC.